The 22 T cell receptor beta chains below were found in one sample sequenced in a study of cytomegalovirus exposure and HLA in healthy donors. Vbeta (60) and Jbeta (13) primers were used in the PCR. This table comes from immunoSEQ multiplex PCR, and its TCRdb copy is limited to in-frame clones, with some not included. Altogether over 100,000 clones are present, roughly 79% being singletons, with the ten largest covering 1.2% to 1.5%. Sequenced material: PBMCs. These receptors were taken from a woman aged 40 to 50 in good health and CMV-seronegative.

The chain couples TRBV27 to TRBJ2-7, with 10 positions matching TRBD2. V lost 5 bases to trimming and J lost 5 bases; unmatched junction nucleotides: 6. This CDR3 has 14 amino acids. CDR1 MNHEY and CDR2 SMNVEV come from the germline V gene (reference sequence). For the CDR3, the DNA is TGTGCCAGCAGTACACTAGCGGGGCGTAACGAGCAGTACTTC. Residues: CASSTLAGRNEQYF.

In its sample, this clone was seen a few times. In DNA form, the CDR3 reads TGTGCCAGCAGTGTTTCCAGGAACACTGAAGCTTTCTTT. It codes for CASSVSRNTEAFF. The chain links TRBV6-1 to TRBJ1-1; D call uncertain. Germline values: CDR1 MNHNS, CDR2 SASEGT. This CDR3 contains 13 residues. The V gene lost 4 bases and the J gene lost 1 base, with 7 bases spanning the gap.

The chain recombines TRBV5-1 with TRBJ2-1; perhaps TRBD2 as D (5 bases). Looked up from germline, CDR1 is SGHRS and CDR2 is YFSETQ. V was shortened by 5 bases and J by 9 bases, with 12 bases between the two germline ends. The CDR3 runs to 12 residues. This CDR3 reads CASRPTRGEQFF. CDR3 in DNA: TGCGCCAGCAGACCCACACGGGGTGAGCAGTTCTTC.

This clone was seen repeatedly, ten times or more. The V gene is TRBV5-6, the J gene TRBJ2-5, with TRBD1 identical over 7 bases. Per the germline V gene, CDR1 is SGHDT and CDR2 is YYEEEE. This CDR3 is 16 amino acids long. The V segment lost 4 bases and the J segment 2 bases; nucleotides outside the gene matches: 11. The CDR3 DNA is TGTGCCAGCAGCAAGAAGACGACAGGGCCTCAAGAGACCCAGTACTTC. It codes for CASSKKTTGPQETQYF. The full variable domain, in which reference TRBV5-6 and TRBJ2-5 provide the parts outside the CDR3, is DAGVTQSPTHLIKTRGQQVTLRCSPKSGHDTVSWYQQALGQGPQFIFQYYEEEERQRGNFPDRFSGHQFPNYSSELNVNALLLGDSALYLCASSKKTTGPQETQYFGPGTRLLVL.

This clone turned up a few times. The chain joins TRBV2 to TRBJ1-1; tentatively, D is TRBD1 (5 bases). This CDR3 contains 15 residues. Trimming left V 5 bases short and J 4 bases short, with 17 bases between. In germline, CDR1 is SNHLY, CDR2 FYNNEI. The CDR3 is CASSSGPATGTEAFF. Written as DNA, the CDR3 is TGTGCCAGCAGTTCAGGGCCCGCCACGGGCACTGAAGCTTTCTTT.

The V gene is TRBV5-1, the J gene TRBJ1-3, with a possible D match to TRBD1 (6 bases). Germline CDR1 and CDR2: SGHRS and YFSETQ. Trimming took off 4 bases at V and 0 bases at J, with 14 bases between the two ends. This CDR3 has 16 residues. CDR3 protein: CASSLTETGSGNTIYF. CDR3 DNA sequence: TGCGCCAGCAGCCTAACAGAGACAGGCTCTGGAAACACCATATATTTT.

This chain connects TRBV9 to TRBJ2-5, with 10 nucleotides matching TRBD2. Germline loops: CDR1 SGDLS, CDR2 YYNGEE. With 3 bases clipped from V and 4 bases from J, the junction kept 9 bases outside the gene matches. The CDR3 loop spans 16 amino acids. The CDR3 nucleotides read TGTGCCAGCAGCGCCGATAGCGGGGGGATAGGAGAGACCCAGTACTTC. Translated: CASSADSGGIGETQYF.

CDR3 nucleotides: TGCGCCAGCAGCCGGAGACAGGGGAGCTCCTACGAGCAGTACTTC. It codes for CASSRRQGSSYEQYF. The chain links TRBV5-1 to TRBJ2-7, with 8 bases lining up with TRBD1. This CDR3 contains 15 residues. Germline V gives CDR1 SGHRS, CDR2 YFSETQ. After removal of 4 bases from V and 0 bases from J, the junction contained 6 bases not matched to a gene.

This chain connects TRBV29-1 to TRBJ2-1; 12 bases fit TRBD2. CDR3 length: 17 residues. The V segment lost 3 bases and the J segment 0 bases; nucleotides outside the gene matches: 6. The V gene's germline CDR1 is SQVTM and CDR2 ANQGSEA. CDR3 in amino acids: CSVERTSGTFSYNEQFF. The CDR3 region has the DNA TGCAGCGTTGAGAGGACTAGCGGGACTTTCTCCTACAATGAGCAGTTCTTC.

The chain uses TRBV6-1 and TRBJ2-2; 7 bases are shared with TRBD1. Germline V CDR1 and CDR2: MNHNS, SASEGT. The length of the CDR3 is 16 residues. Trimming removed 2 bases from V and 7 bases from J; junction bases left unmatched: 10. The CDR3 sequence is CASSEQETGWGGELFF. In DNA form, the CDR3 reads TGTGCCAGCAGTGAACAGGAGACAGGGTGGGGCGGGGAGCTGTTTTTT.

This chain connects TRBV28 to TRBJ1-3; TRBD1 agrees at 8 bases. This CDR3 spans 16 amino acids. CDR1 and CDR2 (germline): MDHEN, SYDVKM. After removal of 3 bases from V and 2 bases from J, the junction contained 6 bases not matched to a gene. CDR3 DNA sequence: TGTGCCAGCAGTTTGGAGGGACAGGTGACTGGAAACACCATATATTTT. Its protein product is CASSLEGQVTGNTIYF.

The V gene is TRBV18, the J gene TRBJ1-4; TRBD1 matches at 7 bases. The germline CDR1 and CDR2 sequences are KGHSH and LQKENI. The CDR3 length is 16 residues. Trimming cost V 3 bases and J 0 bases; bases outside gene matches: 4. For the CDR3, the DNA is TGTGCCAGCTCACCCCGGACAGGAGCAACTAATGAAAAACTGTTTTTT. This encodes CASSPRTGATNEKLFF.

This sequence joins TRBV4-2 and TRBJ2-5, with a weak D call TRBD2 (6 bases). The J call is uncertain, as TRBJ2-7 better fits the DNA end. The CDR3 loop spans 24 amino acids. Germline V gene data show CDR1 as LGHNA and CDR2 as YNFKEQ. The CDR3 coding sequence is TGTGCCAGCAGCCATCTATGGCCAGGGAGGTTTTCCTCTTATCACAGAAGGTCCTCCTACGAGCAGTACTTC. Translated: CASSHLWPGRFSSYHRRSSYEQYF.

The V and J genes are TRBV5-1 and TRBJ1-1, with TRBD1 matching 7 bases. Looked up from germline, CDR1 is SGHRS and CDR2 is YFSETQ. J was trimmed by 2 bases and V by 4 bases; bases with no gene match: 8. This CDR3 has 15 amino acids. The CDR3: CASSEEGQLNTEAFF. CDR3 nucleotide sequence: TGCGCCAGCAGCGAGGAGGGACAGTTAAACACTGAAGCTTTCTTT.

The chain is built from TRBV28 and TRBJ1-2; TRBD1 matches at 7 bases. The CDR3 extends over 13 amino acids. The germline CDR1 and CDR2 sequences are MDHEN and SYDVKM. V was clipped by 6 bases and J by 7 bases; unmatched bases: 8. CDR3 DNA sequence: TGTGCCAGCAGGGAACAGAGGGGGCCTGGCTACACCTTC. Encoded protein: CASREQRGPGYTF.

The CDR3 protein is CATSSDRRNSPLHF. DNA for the CDR3: TGTGCCACCAGCAGCGACAGACGTAATTCACCCCTCCACTTT. The V call is TRBV15, the J call TRBJ1-6; a possible D gene is TRBD1 (5 bases). CDR1 and CDR2 (germline): LNHNV, YYDKDF (reference sequence). Trimming shortened V by 3 bases and J by 6 bases, and 9 bases separated the two germline ends. The CDR3 runs to 14 residues.

This clone appeared a single time. The V call is TRBV18, the J call TRBJ1-1; possible D gene TRBD1, 5 bases. The CDR3 runs 14 residues. Between the trimmed V and J ends, which lost 4 bases and 0 bases, there was a span of 9 bases. Germline V lookup: CDR1 KGHSH, CDR2 LQKENI. The CDR3 coding sequence is TGTGCCAGCTCACGGGCAGGGATGAACACTGAAGCTTTCTTT. Residues: CASSRAGMNTEAFF.

The gene calls are TRBV29-1 and TRBJ1-1; the match to TRBD1 covers 7 bases. The germline gives CDR1 SQVTM, CDR2 ANQGSEA. The CDR3 contains 13 residues. The V gene end was trimmed by 5 bases and the J gene end by 7 bases; junction bases not matched to a gene: 10. Here the CDR3 reads CSVRQGGILEAFF. As DNA, the CDR3 is TGCAGCGTTCGACAGGGCGGGATCCTTGAAGCTTTCTTT.

The chain recombines TRBV4-3 with TRBJ1-2, with TRBD1 matching 8 bases. CDR1 and CDR2 (germline): LGHNA, YSLEER. This CDR3 is built from 16 residues. The V segment lost 4 bases and the J segment 0 bases; nucleotides outside the gene matches: 7. Here the CDR3 DNA reads TGCGCCAGCAGCCGCCAGGAGGACAGGGCTAACTATGGCTACACCTTC. Protein: CASSRQEDRANYGYTF.

The chain has TRBV2 and TRBJ2-1; no clear D. V was pared by 4 bases and J by 2 bases, with 9 bases between. Looked up from germline, CDR1 is SNHLY and CDR2 is FYNNEI. CDR3 length: 14 amino acids. CDR3 protein: CASSGRLAYNEQFF. The CDR3 DNA is TGTGCCAGCAGTGGGCGACTCGCCTACAATGAGCAGTTCTTC.

V gene TRBV6-4 combines with J gene TRBJ1-1; D possibly corresponds to TRBD1 (6 bases). Trimming shortened V by 6 bases and J by 0 bases, and 14 bases separated the two germline ends. Germline loops: CDR1 MRHNA, CDR2 SNTAGT. This CDR3 contains 15 residues. CDR3 DNA: TGTGCCAGCAGCGAAAACAGGGTGATGAACACTGAAGCTTTCTTT. This encodes CASSENRVMNTEAFF.

There are a few counts of this clone. The rearrangement links TRBV27 to TRBJ2-6, with a possible D match to TRBD1 (6 bases). Germline V gene sequence: CDR1 MNHEY, CDR2 SMNVEV (reference sequence). CDR3 size: 16 residues. V was shortened by 5 bases and J by 0 bases, with 11 bases between the two germline ends. The CDR3 spells CASSPKTGSGANVLTF. The DNA of the CDR3 is TGTGCCAGCAGTCCCAAGACAGGCTCTGGGGCCAACGTCCTGACTTTC.